Listed here are 10 T cell receptor beta chains from one sample, sequenced in a study of blood T cell repertoires in COVID-19. Measured with immunoSEQ multiplex PCR; TCRdb has only the in-frame clones, and not every one. The sample shows about 250,000 clones, roughly 85% of them seen only once. Sample: PBMCs or T cells enriched from blood (not recorded which). These receptors originate from a woman aged 50 to 65 with acute COVID-19.

The chain employs TRBV12-5 and TRBJ1-2, with D unclear. Germline CDR1 is LGHNT and CDR2 is FRNRAP. The CDR3 has 12 residues. V was cut by 2 bases and J by 4 bases, with 5 bases left in between. This chain's CDR3 is CASGLTSYGYTF. CDR3 nucleotide sequence: TGTGCTAGTGGTTTGACCAGCTATGGCTACACCTTC.

The gene calls are TRBV27 and TRBJ2-3; 7 bases are shared with TRBD1. The germline gives CDR1 MNHEY, CDR2 SMNVEV (reference sequence). The CDR3 sequence is 14 residues long. V was clipped by 3 bases and J by 4 bases; unmatched bases: 4. DNA of the CDR3: TGTGCCAGCAGTTTTCGACAGGGCGCAGATACGCAGTATTTT. Its protein product is CASSFRQGADTQYF.

This clone was counted a few times. This chain joins TRBV6-2 or TRBV6-3 and TRBJ2-7; D may be TRBD1 (6 bases). CDR1 and CDR2 from the germline V gene are MNHEY and SVGEGT. V lost 2 bases and J lost 2, with 7 bases in between. This CDR3 comprises 13 residues. The CDR3 sequence: CASSYAGAYEQYF. Written as DNA, the CDR3 is TGTGCCAGCAGTTACGCAGGGGCCTACGAGCAGTACTTC.

The chain joins TRBV30 to TRBJ1-2; TRBD1 matches at 8 bases. Unmatched junction bases numbered 7, after V lost 3 bases and J lost 4 bases. The V gene's germline CDR1 is GTSNPN and CDR2 SVGIG (reference sequence). The CDR3 runs 14 residues. The CDR3 region is CAWRDRDRGYGYTF. The DNA for the CDR3 is TGTGCCTGGAGGGACAGGGACAGAGGCTATGGCTACACCTTC.

The chain couples TRBV7-2 to TRBJ2-1; 10 bases align to TRBD2. The CDR3 consists of 17 residues. CDR1 and CDR2 (germline): SGHTA, FQGNSA. Germline trimming cut 3 bases from V and 5 bases from J; bases unmatched to any gene: 10. The CDR3 coding sequence is TGTGCCAGCAGCTTGCGGAGTAGCGGGGGGTTTAACAATGAGCAGTTCTTC. It encodes CASSLRSSGGFNNEQFF.

V is TRBV12-3 or TRBV12-4 and J is TRBJ1-1; no definite D call. This CDR3 comprises 12 residues. Trimming removed 3 bases at V and 5 bases at J, with 7 bases between. The CDR3 DNA reads as TGTGCCAGCAGTTTTATCCCTACTGAAGCTTTCTTT. Translating gives CASSFIPTEAFF.

The rearrangement uses TRBV9 and TRBJ1-1; perhaps TRBD1 as D (6 bases). Trimming removed 3 bases from V and 0 bases from J, with 9 bases in between. Germline CDR1 and CDR2: SGDLS and YYNGEE. The CDR3 extends over 14 amino acids. CDR3 coding DNA: TGTGCCAGCAGCGCGGACAGCTTGAACACTGAAGCTTTCTTT. Amino acid sequence: CASSADSLNTEAFF.

The rearrangement uses TRBV5-8 and TRBJ1-3; TRBD1 matches at 7 bases. Germline CDR1 and CDR2: SGHTS and YDEGEE. V shed 3 bases, J shed 3 bases, and the junction held 18 bases outside the gene matches. The CDR3 runs 19 residues. The CDR3, as DNA: TGTGCCAGCAGCTCTCCCGGCAGTTGGACAGGCGAGAATGGAAACACCATATATTTT. Translating gives CASSSPGSWTGENGNTIYF. The full variable domain, completed using reference TRBV5-8 and TRBJ1-3, is EAGVTQSPTHLIKTRGQQATLRCSPISGHTSVYWYQQALGLGLQFLLWYDEGEERNRGNFPPRFSGRQFPNYSSELNVNALELEDSALYLCASSSPGSWTGENGNTIYFGEGSWLTVV.

This chain joins TRBV7-3 and TRBJ1-1, with D possibly TRBD1 on 6 matching bases. The CDR3 length is 14 residues. Germline loops: CDR1 SGHTA, CDR2 FQGTGA. V was pared by 7 bases and J by 3 bases, with 15 bases between. The CDR3 nucleotides read TGTGCCAGCAAAACAGGGCAGGAGGACACTGAAGCTTTCTTT. Protein product: CASKTGQEDTEAFF.

The chain employs TRBV6-6 and TRBJ1-2; a weak D match, TRBD1 (6 bases). Germline V lookup: CDR1 MNHNY, CDR2 SVGAGI (reference sequence). This CDR3 region has 12 residues. V was cut by 6 bases and J by 13 bases, with 18 bases left in between. The CDR3 loop is CASSSDSDRLTF. The CDR3 DNA sequence: TGTGCCAGCAGCTCAGACAGTGACAGGCTCACCTTC.